This T cell receptor beta chain was captured by sequencing in a study of identical twins. Each cDNA held unique molecular identifiers, and template switching gave it a universal primer site. TCRdb ran MiXCR on the 5' RACE reads and lists one entry per CDR3 protein. The sample contains around 1.7 million distinct CDR3 sequences, 25% to 35% of which appear only once. In its sample, this clonotype was seen a few times. The CDR3 runs 13 residues. The germline V gene encodes CDR1 SNHLY and CDR2 FYNNEI. The rearrangement links TRBV2 to TRBJ2-7; D gene unclear. The J call may be wrong; the DNA end is better matched by TRBJ2-5. Sequencing used cord blood. This TCR derives from a newborn girl in good health. This CDR3 reads CASSVSPWETQYF. CDR3 DNA: TGTGCCAGCAGTGTCAGTCCATGGGAGACCCAGTACTTC.